One TCR beta chain is described in this entry. This clone appeared a single time. No antigen is known for it. Base qualities are missing; no much larger clone stands one base away. The sample contains more than one DNA sequence encoding this CDR3. The source of the sample is a study of shared clonotypes between healthy human individuals (TCRdb year 2020). About the investigation overall: The cohort comprised two women and a few men aged 18 to 49 years. Per donor, three plates each were used for CD4 naive and CD4 memory, two for CD8 naive, and one for CD8 memory. To estimate repertoire size and how much clonotype sharing occurs between individuals, the study deeply sequenced the blood TCR repertoires of about five healthy adults. Different laboratories and diverse techniques were used to prepare libraries and sequence TCR repertoires, to increase sequencing depth and limit assay-specific biases. Between about 0.94 and 10 billion PBMCs per donor were obtained by leukapheresis.

CD8 naive samples consisted of CD45RO-negative cells that were positively selected for CCR7, yielding a CD45RA+CCR7+ population without TemRA cells. The donors were healthy, HIV-negative adults who had no recently reported acute infections or vaccinations. Every donor was a Caucasian adult residing in Nashville, Tennessee, USA. Blood was obtained by leukapheresis, after which PBMCs were separated by Ficoll-Histopaque density gradient centrifugation and cryopreserved in liquid nitrogen vapor phase. Purity and quantity of every magnetically sorted T cell population were checked by analytical flow cytometry. Genomic DNA was isolated from every sorted fraction and measured by UV absorbance on a Nanodrop 2000c. Using the deep immunoSEQ assay, multiplex PCR amplified TCR CDR3 regions from genomic DNA. Genomic DNA extracted from each cell subset was distributed evenly over all wells of several immunoSEQ 96-well plates, and each plate served as one replicate. For sorted subsets, around 0.2 ug genomic DNA, equal to some 28,000 T cell genomes, was loaded into each replicate PCR. Purified libraries were measured with a Qubit 3.0 fluorometer, size-checked on a Bioanalyzer 2100, and measured again with the KAPA Library Quantification kit. Every immunoSEQ 96-well plate was sequenced on a separate single-read 150-cycle Illumina NextSeq 550 flow cell. Concerning the study's data processing: Because only junctional sequences without quality scores were contained in the immunoSEQ output, filtering matching that applied to full-length reads could not be performed. To assign V/J genes and CDR3, sequences were annotated using PyIR, a Python wrapper for IgBLAST v1.9, with IMGT germline references. Reads were filtered out if the reads had weak V/J assignments (E-value above 1e-6), no CDR3, stop codons, out-of-frame junctions, or ambiguous translated residues. V3J clonotypes were defined by identical inferred V gene, J gene, and CDR3 amino acid sequence. Percentage overlap between repertoires was calculated by dividing the number of shared unique clonotypes by the size of the smaller repertoire. Repertoire richness was assessed with RTK rarefaction, the Chao1 estimator, and Recon v2.1 estimates of unobserved clonotypes. For all TCRbeta clonotypes obtained by the gDNA method from a handful of donors, generation probabilities were computed with OLGA. TCRdb limited this immuneACCESS table to in-frame rearrangements with V and J called. A share of clones is missing; checked studies link under half to unresolved V genes, and the rest is unexplained. The V and J calls and the clone size are those of that table, but D and trimming were determined from the DNA. The sample table lists about 700,000 clones, 92% of them with a count of one. The ten most abundant clones make up about a quarter of the sample.

Points the paper makes about the study in general: Higher generation probabilities were observed for clonotypes shared by all four sorted-subset donors than for non-shared clonotypes. Pairwise subsampling indicated that sequencing depth was expected to affect the degree of clonotype sharing among donors. Sampling was limited to blood, and TCR repertoires in tissue likely differ from TCR repertoires in blood. Estimated clonotype richness was generally larger for naive than for memory subsets. Across a handful of donors, around 5% of naive CD4, roughly 3.8% of naive CD8, under 2.5% of memory CD4, and approximately 0.42% of memory CD8 clonotypes were shared. Because the study included a small number of donors, the genetic and exposure-history diversity represented was limited. Rarefaction of sorted-subset datasets indicated incomplete sequencing despite the large sequencing depth.

The sequenced material came from naive CD8+ T cells sorted from blood. The cell subset or site tag for this specimen amounts to: CD45RA+CCR7+. This clonotype originated in a man aged 25-45 years in good health.

The CDR3 has the sequence CASSSQSSYEQYF. The DNA sequence is as follows: TGTGCCAGCAGTTCTCAAAGCTCCTACGAGCAGTACTTC. The chain is encoded by TRBV27 joined to TRBJ2-7, with no confident D gene call. Taken from cysteine to phenylalanine, the CDR3 has 13 residues. The CDR3 DNA has 39 bases and is translated from base 1. The CDR1 and CDR2 encoded by the germline V gene (reference sequence) are MNHEY and SMNVEV. V gives up 4 bases and J gives up 0 bases, and the segment between their germline ends measures 7 bases.